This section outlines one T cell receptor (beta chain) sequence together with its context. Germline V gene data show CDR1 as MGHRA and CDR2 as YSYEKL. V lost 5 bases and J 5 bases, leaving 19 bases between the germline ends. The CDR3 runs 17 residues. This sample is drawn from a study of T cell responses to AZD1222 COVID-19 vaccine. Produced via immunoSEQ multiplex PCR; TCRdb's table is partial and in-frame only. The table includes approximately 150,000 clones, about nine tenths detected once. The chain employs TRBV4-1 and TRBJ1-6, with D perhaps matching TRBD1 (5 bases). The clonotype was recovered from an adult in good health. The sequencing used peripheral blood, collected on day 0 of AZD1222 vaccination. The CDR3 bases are TGCGCCAGCAGCTATCTGACAGAATTCCCCAATAATTCACCCCTCCACTTT. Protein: CASSYLTEFPNNSPLHF.